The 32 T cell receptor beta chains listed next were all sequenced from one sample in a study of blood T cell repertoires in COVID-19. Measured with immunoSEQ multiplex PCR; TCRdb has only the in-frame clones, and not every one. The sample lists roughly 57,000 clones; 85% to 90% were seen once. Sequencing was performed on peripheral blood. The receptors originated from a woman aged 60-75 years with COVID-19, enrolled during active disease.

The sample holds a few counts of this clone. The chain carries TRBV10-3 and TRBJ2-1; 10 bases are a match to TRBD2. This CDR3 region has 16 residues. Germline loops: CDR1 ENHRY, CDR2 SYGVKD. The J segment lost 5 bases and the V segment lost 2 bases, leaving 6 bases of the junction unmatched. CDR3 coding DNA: TGTGCCATCAGTGAGGCCGGGACTAGCGTTCACAATGAGCAGTTCTTC. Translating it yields CAISEAGTSVHNEQFF.

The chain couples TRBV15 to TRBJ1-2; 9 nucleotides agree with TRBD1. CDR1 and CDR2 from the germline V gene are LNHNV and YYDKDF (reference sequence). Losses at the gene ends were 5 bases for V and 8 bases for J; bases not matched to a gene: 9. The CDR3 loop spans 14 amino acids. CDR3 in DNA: TGTGCCACCAGCGGTGGGACAGGGAAGAGAGGCTACACCTTC. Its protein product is CATSGGTGKRGYTF.

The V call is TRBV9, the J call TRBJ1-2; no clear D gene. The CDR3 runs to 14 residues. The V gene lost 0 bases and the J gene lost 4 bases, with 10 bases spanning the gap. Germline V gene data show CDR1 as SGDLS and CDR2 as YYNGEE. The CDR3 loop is CASSVGGQSYGYTF. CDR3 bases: TGTGCCAGCAGCGTAGGAGGTCAGTCCTATGGCTACACCTTC.

The CDR3 here is CASRTGSTDTQYF. The CDR3 DNA reads TGTGCCAGCAGGACAGGTAGCACAGATACGCAGTATTTT. This chain uses TRBV6-5 with TRBJ2-3; D is perhaps TRBD1 (6 bases). CDR3 size: 13 residues. Trimming took off 6 bases at V and 0 bases at J, with 7 bases between the two ends. Germline values: CDR1 MNHEY, CDR2 SVGAGI.

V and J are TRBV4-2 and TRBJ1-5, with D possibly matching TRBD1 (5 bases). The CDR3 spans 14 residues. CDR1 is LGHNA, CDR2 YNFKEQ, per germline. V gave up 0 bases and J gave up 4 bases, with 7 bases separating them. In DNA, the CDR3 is TGTGCCAGCAGCCAAGAACAGGCAAATCAGCCCCAGCATTTT. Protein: CASSQEQANQPQHF.

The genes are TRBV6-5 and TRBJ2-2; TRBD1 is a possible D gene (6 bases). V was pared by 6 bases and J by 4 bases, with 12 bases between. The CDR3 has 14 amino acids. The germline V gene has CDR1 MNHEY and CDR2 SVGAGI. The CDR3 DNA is TGTGCCAGCAGCAGAGAGACAGGCACCGGGGAGCTGTTTTTT. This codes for CASSRETGTGELFF.

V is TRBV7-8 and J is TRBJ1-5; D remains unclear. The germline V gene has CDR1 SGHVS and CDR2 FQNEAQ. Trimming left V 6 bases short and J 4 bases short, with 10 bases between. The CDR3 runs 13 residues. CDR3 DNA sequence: TGTGCCAGCAGTGGCGAGGGTAATCAGCCCCAGCATTTT. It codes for CASSGEGNQPQHF.

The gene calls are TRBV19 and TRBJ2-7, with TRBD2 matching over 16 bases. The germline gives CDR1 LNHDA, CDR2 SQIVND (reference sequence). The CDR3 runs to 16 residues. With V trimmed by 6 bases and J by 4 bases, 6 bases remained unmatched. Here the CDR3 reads CASRGTSGRAIYEQYF. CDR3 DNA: TGTGCCAGTAGGGGGACTAGCGGGAGGGCCATTTACGAGCAGTACTTC.

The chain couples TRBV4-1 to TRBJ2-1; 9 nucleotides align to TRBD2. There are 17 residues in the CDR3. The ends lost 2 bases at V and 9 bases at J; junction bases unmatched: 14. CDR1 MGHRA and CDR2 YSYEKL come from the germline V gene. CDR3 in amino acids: CASSQPSGAGGPSEQFF. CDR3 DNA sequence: TGCGCCAGCAGCCAACCCTCCGGGGCGGGAGGGCCCAGTGAGCAGTTCTTC.

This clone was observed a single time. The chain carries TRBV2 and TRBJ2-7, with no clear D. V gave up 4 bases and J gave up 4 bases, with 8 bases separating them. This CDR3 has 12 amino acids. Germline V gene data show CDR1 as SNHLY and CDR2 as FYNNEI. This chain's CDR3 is CASSATKYEQYF. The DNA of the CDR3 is TGTGCCAGCAGTGCTACGAAATACGAGCAGTACTTC. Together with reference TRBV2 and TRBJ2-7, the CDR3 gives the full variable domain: EPEVTQTPSHQVTQMGQEVILRCVPISNHLYFYWYRQILGQKVEFLVSFYNNEISEKSEIFDDQFSVERPDGSNFTLKIRSTKLEDSAMYFCASSATKYEQYFGPGTRLTVT.

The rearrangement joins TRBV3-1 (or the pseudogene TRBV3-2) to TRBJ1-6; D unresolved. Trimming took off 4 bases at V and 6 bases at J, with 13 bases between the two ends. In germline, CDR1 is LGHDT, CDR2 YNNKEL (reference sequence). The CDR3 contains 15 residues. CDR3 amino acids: CASSPIGGGNSPLHF. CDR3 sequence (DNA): TGTGCCAGCAGCCCAATCGGCGGTGGTAATTCACCCCTCCACTTT.

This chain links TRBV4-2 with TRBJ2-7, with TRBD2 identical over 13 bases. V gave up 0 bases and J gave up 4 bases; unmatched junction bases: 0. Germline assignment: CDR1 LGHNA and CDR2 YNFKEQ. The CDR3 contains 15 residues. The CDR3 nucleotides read TGTGCCAGCAGCCAAGAACTAGCGGGAGGGTACGAGCAGTACTTC. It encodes CASSQELAGGYEQYF.

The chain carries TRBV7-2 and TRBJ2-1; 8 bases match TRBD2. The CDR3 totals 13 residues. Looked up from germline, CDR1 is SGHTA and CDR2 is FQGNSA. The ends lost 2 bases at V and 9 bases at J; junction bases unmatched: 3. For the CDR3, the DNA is TGTGCCAGCAGCTTAAAGCGGGAGACTGAGCAGTTCTTC. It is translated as CASSLKRETEQFF.

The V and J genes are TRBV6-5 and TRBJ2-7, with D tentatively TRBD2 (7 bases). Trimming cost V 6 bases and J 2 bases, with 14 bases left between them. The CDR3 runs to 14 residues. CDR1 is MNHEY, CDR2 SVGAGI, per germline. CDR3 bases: TGTGCCAGCAGCGGACGGGGGGCCACCTACGAGCAGTACTTC. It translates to CASSGRGATYEQYF.

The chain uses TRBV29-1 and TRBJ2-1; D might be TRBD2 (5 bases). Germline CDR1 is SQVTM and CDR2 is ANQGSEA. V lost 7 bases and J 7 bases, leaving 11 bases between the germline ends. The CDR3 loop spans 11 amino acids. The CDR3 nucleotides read TGCAGCGCCCCTCGAGGGAATGAGCAGTTCTTC. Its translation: CSAPRGNEQFF.

As DNA, the CDR3 is TGTGCCAGCAGCTTGGGGGTTAGCGGGATTACAGATACGCAGTATTTT. It yields the protein CASSLGVSGITDTQYF. The chain has TRBV5-4 and TRBJ2-3, with 8 nucleotides matching TRBD2. Unmatched junction bases numbered 6, after V lost 0 bases and J lost 3 bases. The CDR3 sequence is 16 residues long. CDR1 and CDR2 from the germline V gene are SGHNT and YYREEE (reference sequence).

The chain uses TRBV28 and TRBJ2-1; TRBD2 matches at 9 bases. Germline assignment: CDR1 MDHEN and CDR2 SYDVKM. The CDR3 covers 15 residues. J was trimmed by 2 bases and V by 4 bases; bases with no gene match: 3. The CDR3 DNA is TGTGCCAGCAGTTCCGGGACTAGCCCCTACAATGAGCAGTTCTTC. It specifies CASSSGTSPYNEQFF.

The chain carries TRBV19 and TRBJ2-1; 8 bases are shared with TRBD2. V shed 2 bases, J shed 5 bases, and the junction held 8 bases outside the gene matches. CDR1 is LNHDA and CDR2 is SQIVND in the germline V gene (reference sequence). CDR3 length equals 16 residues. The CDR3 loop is CASSIYSGNRDNEQFF. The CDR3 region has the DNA TGTGCCAGTAGTATATATAGCGGGAACCGGGACAATGAGCAGTTCTTC.

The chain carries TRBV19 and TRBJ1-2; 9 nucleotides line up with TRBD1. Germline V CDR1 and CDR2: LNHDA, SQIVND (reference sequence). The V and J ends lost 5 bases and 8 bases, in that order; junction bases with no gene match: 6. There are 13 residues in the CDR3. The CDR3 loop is CASSAQDRGGYTF. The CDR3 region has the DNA TGTGCCAGTAGTGCCCAGGACAGGGGAGGCTACACCTTC.

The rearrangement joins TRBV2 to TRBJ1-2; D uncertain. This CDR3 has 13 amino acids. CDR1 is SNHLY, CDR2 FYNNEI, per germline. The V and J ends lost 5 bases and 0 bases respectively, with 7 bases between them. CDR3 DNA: TGTGCCAGCAGTCAGACAACTAACTATGGCTACACCTTC. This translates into CASSQTTNYGYTF.

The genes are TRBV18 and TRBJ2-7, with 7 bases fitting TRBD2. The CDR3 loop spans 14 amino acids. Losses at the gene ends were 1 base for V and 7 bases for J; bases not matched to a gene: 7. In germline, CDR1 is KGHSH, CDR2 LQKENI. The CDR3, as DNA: TGTGCCAGCTCACCACGGGGACTACACGGGGAGCAGTACTTC. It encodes CASSPRGLHGEQYF.

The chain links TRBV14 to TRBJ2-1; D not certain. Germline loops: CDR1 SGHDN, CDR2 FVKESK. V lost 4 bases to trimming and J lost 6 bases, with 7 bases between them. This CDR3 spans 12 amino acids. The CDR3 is CASSLTGNEQFF. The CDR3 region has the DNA TGTGCCAGCAGCCTGACGGGCAATGAGCAGTTCTTC.

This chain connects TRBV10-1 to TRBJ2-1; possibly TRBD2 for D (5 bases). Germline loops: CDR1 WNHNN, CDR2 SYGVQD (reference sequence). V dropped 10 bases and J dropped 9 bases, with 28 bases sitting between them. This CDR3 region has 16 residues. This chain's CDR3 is CATSLRGRHVYPEQFF. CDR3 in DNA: TGCGCCACCTCCCTTAGAGGGAGACATGTTTATCCTGAGCAGTTCTTC.

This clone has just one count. CDR3 sequence (DNA): TGTGCCGGAGGAGGGTACGGCTCTGGAAACACCATATATTTT. Translation gives CAGGGYGSGNTIYF. The chain couples TRBV30 to TRBJ1-3; D gene uncertain. The CDR3 loop spans 14 amino acids. Looked up from germline, CDR1 is GTSNPN and CDR2 is SVGIG (reference sequence). The V gene lost 8 bases and the J gene lost 0 bases, with 14 bases spanning the gap.

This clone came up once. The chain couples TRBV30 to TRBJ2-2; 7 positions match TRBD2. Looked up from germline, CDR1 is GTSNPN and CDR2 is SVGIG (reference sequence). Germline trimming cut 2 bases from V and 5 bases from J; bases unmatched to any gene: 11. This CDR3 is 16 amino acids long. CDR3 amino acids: CAWSRYGSGGTGELFF. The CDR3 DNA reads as TGTGCCTGGAGTCGGTATGGGTCGGGGGGAACCGGGGAGCTGTTTTTT.

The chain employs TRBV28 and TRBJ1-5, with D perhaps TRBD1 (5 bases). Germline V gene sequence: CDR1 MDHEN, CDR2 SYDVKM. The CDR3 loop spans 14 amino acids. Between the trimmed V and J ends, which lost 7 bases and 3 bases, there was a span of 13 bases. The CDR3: CASTPDRNNQPQHF. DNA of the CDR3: TGTGCCAGCACTCCTGACAGAAACAATCAGCCCCAGCATTTT.

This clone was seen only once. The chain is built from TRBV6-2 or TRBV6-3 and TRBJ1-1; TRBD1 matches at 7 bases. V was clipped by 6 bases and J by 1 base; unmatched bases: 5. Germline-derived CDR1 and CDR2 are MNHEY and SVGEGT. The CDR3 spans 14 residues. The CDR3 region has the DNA TGTGCCAGCAGCGACAGGGTTTCGAACACTGAAGCTTTCTTT. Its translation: CASSDRVSNTEAFF.

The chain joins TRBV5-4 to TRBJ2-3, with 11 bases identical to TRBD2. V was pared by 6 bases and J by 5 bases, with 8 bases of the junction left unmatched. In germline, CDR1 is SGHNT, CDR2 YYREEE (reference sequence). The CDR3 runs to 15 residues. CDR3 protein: CASNTGTSGKDTQYF. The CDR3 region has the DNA TGTGCCAGCAACACCGGGACTAGCGGTAAAGATACGCAGTATTTT. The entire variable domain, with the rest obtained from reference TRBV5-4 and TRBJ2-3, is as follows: ETGVTQSPTHLIKTRGQQVTLRCSSQSGHNTVSWYQQALGQGPQFIFQYYREEENGRGNFPPRFSGLQFPNYSSELNVNALELDDSALYLCASNTGTSGKDTQYFGPGTRLTVL.

The CDR3 DNA is TGTGCCAGTAGTCCTGGGACAGCACCGAACACTGAAGCTTTCTTT. Its translation is CASSPGTAPNTEAFF. The genes are TRBV19 and TRBJ1-1; 7 bases align to TRBD1. Losses at the gene ends were 5 bases for V and 1 base for J; bases not matched to a gene: 7. The CDR3 is made up of 15 amino acids. Germline V lookup: CDR1 LNHDA, CDR2 SQIVND (reference sequence).

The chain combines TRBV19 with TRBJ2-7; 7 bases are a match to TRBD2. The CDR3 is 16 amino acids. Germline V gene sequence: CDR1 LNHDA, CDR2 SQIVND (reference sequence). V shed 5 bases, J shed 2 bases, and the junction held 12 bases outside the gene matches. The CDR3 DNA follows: TGTGCCAGTAGTCACCCTCTTAGCGGGTCTACCTACGAGCAGTACTTC. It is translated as CASSHPLSGSTYEQYF.

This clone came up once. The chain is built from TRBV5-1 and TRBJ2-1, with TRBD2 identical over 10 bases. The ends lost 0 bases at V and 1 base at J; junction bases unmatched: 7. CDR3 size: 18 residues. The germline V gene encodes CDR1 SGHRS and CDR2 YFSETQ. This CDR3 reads CASSLGAGGLGSYNEQFF. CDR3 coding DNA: TGCGCCAGCAGCTTGGGAGCGGGAGGGCTTGGGTCCTACAATGAGCAGTTCTTC.

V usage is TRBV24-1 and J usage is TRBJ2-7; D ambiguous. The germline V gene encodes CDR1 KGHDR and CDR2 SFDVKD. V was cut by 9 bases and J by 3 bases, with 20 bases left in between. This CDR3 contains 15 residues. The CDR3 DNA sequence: TGTGCCACCCCTCAAACAGCCGGCACTTACTACGAGCAGTACTTC. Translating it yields CATPQTAGTYYEQYF.